Sequencing of this T cell receptor beta chain was carried out in a study of blood T cell repertoires in COVID-19. The wider study: From T cells, B-cell-depleted T cells, or PBMCs came the material, which was cDNA or gDNA.

Produced via immunoSEQ multiplex PCR; TCRdb's table is partial and in-frame only. Of 150,000 or so clones listed, 65% to 85% are singletons. Trimming took off 4 bases at V and 1 base at J, with 7 bases between the two ends. Germline V gene data show CDR1 as KGHSH and CDR2 as LQKENI. This CDR3 contains 13 residues. This receptor was obtained from a man aged 60-69 years with active or convalescent COVID-19. The V gene is TRBV18, the J gene TRBJ1-1; D uncertain. The sample comprised peripheral blood. The CDR3 loop is CASSRAKNTEAFF. CDR3 DNA sequence: TGTGCCAGCTCACGGGCTAAGAACACTGAAGCTTTCTTT.